These T cell receptor beta chains were read from a single sample in a study of cytomegalovirus exposure and HLA in healthy donors. The protocol was immunoSEQ multiplex PCR, while the TCRdb copy is restricted to in-frame clones and leaves out a portion. The sample includes 150,000 to 200,000 clones. The sequenced material came from PBMCs. Receptors were obtained from a man younger than 40 in good health and CMV-seronegative. Both conserved end residues are trimmed from each CDR3. Each record gives: V gene, J gene, CDR3 protein.

v_gene: TRBV6-4
j_gene: TRBJ2-1
CDR3aa: ASSNLGGTGDEQF

v_gene: TRBV30
j_gene: TRBJ2-3
CDR3aa: AWSASRGRGDTQY

v_gene: TRBV2
j_gene: TRBJ2-3
CDR3aa: ASSELAGGGSTDTQY

v_gene: TRBV5-1
j_gene: TRBJ2-7
CDR3aa: ASSAGTGETYEQY

v_gene: TRBV4-2
j_gene: TRBJ2-1
CDR3aa: ASSREAFGALAGYNEQF

v_gene: TRBV7-3
j_gene: TRBJ1-1
CDR3aa: ASSLTGAPGPEAF

v_gene: TRBV29-1
j_gene: TRBJ1-2
CDR3aa: SVEGQNYGYT

v_gene: TRBV6-1
j_gene: TRBJ2-3
CDR3aa: AILSSPSNPDTQY

v_gene: TRBV11-2
j_gene: TRBJ1-1
CDR3aa: ASTLEYVGAEAF

v_gene: TRBV5-1
j_gene: TRBJ2-1
CDR3aa: ASSLGPNNEQF

v_gene: TRBV7-9
j_gene: TRBJ2-2
CDR3aa: ASSTGGTGELF

v_gene: TRBV6-1
j_gene: TRBJ1-1
CDR3aa: ASSRMTQGHTEAF

v_gene: TRBV29-1
j_gene: TRBJ2-5
CDR3aa: SVGGRQETQY

v_gene: TRBV6-1
j_gene: TRBJ1-2
CDR3aa: ASSHETISAYGYT

v_gene: TRBV7-2
j_gene: TRBJ1-1
CDR3aa: ASSYTGGTEAF